The subject of this entry is one T cell receptor beta chain. In the source study's methods: It was from reference gene primer amplification that nucleated cell counts were estimated. Measured with immunoSEQ multiplex PCR; TCRdb has only the in-frame clones, and not every one. That table is the source of V, J and clone size, and D and trimming were worked out from the DNA. The sample lists 150,000 to 180,000 clones, 80% occurring once. This specimen comes from a study of blood T cell repertoires in COVID-19. Study context: Collection of acute and convalescent COVID-19 samples took place in the United States, Italy and Spain. PBMCs, B-cell-depleted T cells, or T cells provided the cDNA or gDNA that made up the material.

The ends were cut back, 4 bases at V and 4 bases at J, with 7 bases in the middle. The CDR3 extends over 12 amino acids. Germline V CDR1 and CDR2: MDHEN, SYDVKM. The gene calls are TRBV28 and TRBJ1-2, with D uncertain. The sequenced material came from peripheral blood. The TCR comes from a man in his fifties or sixties with acute or convalescent COVID-19. The CDR3 region is CASSSRFYGYTF. The CDR3 DNA reads as TGTGCCAGCAGTTCCCGGTTCTATGGCTACACCTTC.